This T cell receptor (beta chain) was identified during a study of blood T cell repertoires in COVID-19. Study at large: Spain, Italy and the United States supplied samples that represented acute and convalescent COVID-19.

The CDR3 is 13 residues long. V lost 5 bases to trimming and J lost 1 base; unmatched junction nucleotides: 2. Germline values: CDR1 SQVTM, CDR2 ANQGSEA. Cohort placement rested on clinical history that participants reported themselves. TCRdb keeps only in-frame clones here, not all; method: immunoSEQ multiplex PCR. This sample carries some 270,000 clones, 70% to 90% of them seen once, and the ten largest clones take 4.1%. The chain recombines TRBV29-1 with TRBJ1-1; TRBD1 agrees at 9 bases. The receptor's source is a woman in her 30s with acute COVID-19. The sequencing input was PBMCs or T cells enriched from blood (not recorded which). CDR3 in amino acids: CSVQGQGNTEAFF. The CDR3, as DNA: TGCAGCGTTCAGGGACAGGGGAACACTGAAGCTTTCTTT.